One sample yielded the 21 T cell receptor beta chains listed below, sequenced in a study of cytomegalovirus exposure and HLA in healthy donors. This table comes from immunoSEQ multiplex PCR, and its TCRdb copy is limited to in-frame clones, with some not included. This sample has roughly 170,000 clones, with 80% to 85% found just once. Sequencing was done on a sample of PBMCs. These receptor sequences come from a woman in her late teens or twenties in good health and CMV-seropositive.

This chain uses TRBV7-9 with TRBJ1-1; 8 bases map to TRBD1. Germline CDR1 is SEHNR and CDR2 is FQNEAQ (reference sequence). This CDR3 is built from 14 residues. Trimming removed 5 bases from V and 2 bases from J; junction bases left unmatched: 4. The CDR3 sequence is CASSPTGANTEAFF. Written as DNA, the CDR3 is TGTGCCAGCAGCCCGACAGGGGCCAACACTGAAGCTTTCTTT.

The CDR3 reads CASSEVRDTEAFF. CDR3 in DNA: TGTGCCAGCAGTGAAGTCAGGGACACTGAAGCTTTCTTT. This chain connects TRBV2 to TRBJ1-1, with TRBD1 as a possible D gene (5 bases). Germline CDR1 reads SNHLY; CDR2 reads FYNNEI. This CDR3 has 13 amino acids. V gave up 1 base and J gave up 3 bases, with 6 bases separating them.

This clone has just one count. This chain connects TRBV7-9 to TRBJ2-5; TRBD2 agrees at 9 bases. The CDR3 consists of 17 residues. Trimming cost V 1 base and J 5 bases; bases outside gene matches: 11. The germline CDR1 and CDR2 sequences are SEHNR and FQNEAQ (reference sequence). The CDR3 region is CASSLGRRGGAEETQYF. CDR3 sequence (DNA): TGTGCCAGCAGCTTAGGGCGGCGCGGGGGGGCCGAGGAGACCCAGTACTTC.

This clone was seen a handful of times. V usage is TRBV2 and J usage is TRBJ2-7; maybe TRBD1 (5 bases). Germline assignment: CDR1 SNHLY and CDR2 FYNNEI. V was trimmed by 6 bases and J by 0 bases, leaving 9 bases between them. This CDR3 has 13 residues. CDR3 protein: CASRDTSSYEQYF. CDR3 bases: TGTGCCAGCAGGGACACAAGCTCCTACGAGCAGTACTTC.

The chain is built from TRBV6-1 and TRBJ2-5; 9 bases are shared with TRBD2. CDR3 size: 18 residues. Germline V gives CDR1 MNHNS, CDR2 SASEGT. Germline trimming cut 0 bases from V and 5 bases from J; bases unmatched to any gene: 13. The DNA of the CDR3 is TGTGCCAGCAGTGAAGCCTGGTCGCTCAGCGGGGGGAGGGAGACCCAGTACTTC. This encodes CASSEAWSLSGGRETQYF.

This clone was observed once. V gene TRBV7-2 combines with J gene TRBJ2-7; 7 bases are shared with TRBD2. This CDR3 has 14 residues. Trimming removed 1 base from V and 3 bases from J; junction bases left unmatched: 3. From germline, CDR1 is SGHTA and CDR2 FQGNSA. CDR3 in DNA: TGTGCCAGCAGCTTAGTCGAGCGGGGCTACGAGCAGTACTTC. Translating it yields CASSLVERGYEQYF.

As DNA, the CDR3 is TGCGCCAGCAGCTCGACAGGGTCAGATACGCAGTATTTT. Its protein product is CASSSTGSDTQYF. This sequence joins TRBV5-1 and TRBJ2-3, with 7 bases lining up with TRBD1. V lost 3 bases, J lost 4 bases, and 2 bases stayed unmatched. The CDR3 is made up of 13 amino acids. Germline V gene data show CDR1 as SGHRS and CDR2 as YFSETQ.

V and J are TRBV5-1 and TRBJ1-1; D is ambiguous. The CDR3 covers 13 residues. V was shortened by 0 bases and J by 1 base, with 4 bases between the two germline ends. From germline, CDR1 is SGHRS and CDR2 YFSETQ. For the CDR3, the DNA is TGCGCCAGCAGCTTGGCCAGGAACACTGAAGCTTTCTTT. As protein: CASSLARNTEAFF.

This clone has only one observation. The chain is built from TRBV2 and TRBJ2-5; tentative D call: TRBD1 (6 bases). This CDR3 is built from 13 residues. Germline CDR1 and CDR2: SNHLY and FYNNEI. The V end was cut by 6 bases, the J end by 2 bases, with 10 bases between. The CDR3: CASSWGPQETQYF. In nucleotides, the CDR3 is TGTGCCAGCAGCTGGGGGCCTCAAGAGACCCAGTACTTC.

The chain couples TRBV9 to TRBJ1-4; 12 bases are a match to TRBD1. CDR1 and CDR2 from the germline V gene are SGDLS and YYNGEE. With 2 bases clipped from V and 8 bases from J, the junction kept 10 bases outside the gene matches. The CDR3 loop spans 17 amino acids. The DNA of the CDR3 is TGTGCCAGCAGCGTGGGGGGACAGGGGGCCCTCTACGAAAAACTGTTTTTT. This codes for CASSVGGQGALYEKLFF.

The V gene is TRBV7-9, the J gene TRBJ2-2; 7 nucleotides line up with TRBD2. Trimming cost V 0 bases and J 0 bases; bases outside gene matches: 1. CDR1 is SEHNR and CDR2 is FQNEAQ in the germline V gene (reference sequence). The CDR3 contains 16 residues. As DNA, the CDR3 is TGTGCCAGCAGCTTAGCGGGGGGGACGAACACCGGGGAGCTGTTTTTT. Translation: CASSLAGGTNTGELFF.

In this sample, this clone turned up once. The chain couples TRBV6-1 to TRBJ1-1, with D maybe TRBD1 (6 bases). This CDR3 has 18 amino acids. Per the germline V gene, CDR1 is MNHNS and CDR2 is SASEGT. V gave up 3 bases and J gave up 13 bases, with 33 bases separating them. DNA of the CDR3: TGTGCCAGCAGTGAGTCGTGGCATATATCGGCTCAGGGGCGAACAGTTTTCTTT. Its translation: CASSESWHISAQGRTVFF.

The rearrangement links TRBV29-1 to TRBJ2-2, with TRBD1 identical over 8 bases. Per the germline V gene, CDR1 is SQVTM and CDR2 is ANQGSEA. The CDR3 consists of 13 residues. The V segment lost 6 bases and the J segment 1 base; nucleotides outside the gene matches: 1. CDR3 DNA: TGCAGCGTACAGGGGGAGAACACCGGGGAGCTGTTTTTT. Amino acids: CSVQGENTGELFF.

V usage is TRBV11-1 and J usage is TRBJ2-5; D is undetermined. Per the germline V gene, CDR1 is SGHAT and CDR2 is FQDESV (reference sequence). Trimming pared 1 base from V and 7 bases from J, leaving 7 bases between. The CDR3 loop spans 12 amino acids. CDR3 sequence: CASSLVSGTQYF. CDR3 DNA sequence: TGTGCCAGCAGCTTAGTATCCGGGACCCAGTACTTC. The complete variable domain, with remaining parts taken from reference TRBV11-1 and TRBJ2-5, reads EAEVAQSPRYKITEKSQAVAFWCDPISGHATLYWYRQILGQGPELLVQFQDESVVDDSQLPKDRFSAERLKGVDSTLKIQPAELGDSAMYLCASSLVSGTQYFGPGTRLLVL.

This CDR3 reads CASSYGPGGTEAFF. The CDR3 DNA is TGTGCCAGCAGTTACGGCCCGGGGGGGACTGAAGCTTTCTTT. V is TRBV6-5 and J is TRBJ1-1, with a weak D call TRBD1 (5 bases). This CDR3 is built from 14 residues. The ends were cut back, 2 bases at V and 5 bases at J, with 12 bases in the middle. Looked up from germline, CDR1 is MNHEY and CDR2 is SVGAGI.

The rearrangement uses TRBV18 and TRBJ2-1; D call uncertain. Between the trimmed V and J ends, which lost 7 bases and 4 bases, there was a span of 14 bases. The CDR3 runs 14 residues. CDR1 is KGHSH, CDR2 LQKENI, per germline. DNA of the CDR3: TGTGCCAGCTGTGAGCTTCCTCTTTACAATGAGCAGTTCTTC. Residues: CASCELPLYNEQFF.

The chain joins TRBV7-6 to TRBJ2-5; TRBD1 matches at 8 bases. The V gene end was trimmed by 5 bases and the J gene end by 3 bases; junction bases not matched to a gene: 5. This CDR3 has 14 amino acids. Germline lookup yields CDR1 SGHVS and CDR2 FNYEAQ. The DNA for the CDR3 is TGTGCCAGCAGCCCCACGACAGGGGAAGAGACCCAGTACTTC. This translates into CASSPTTGEETQYF.

The J gene is TRBJ2-1, the V gene TRBV13, with D tentatively TRBD1 (5 bases). Per germline, CDR1 PRHDT and CDR2 FYEKMQ (reference sequence). V lost 2 bases and J lost 9, with 14 bases in between. CDR3 length: 14 amino acids. In DNA form, the CDR3 reads TGTGCCAGCAGCTTAAGAGTAGCAGGGCCTGAGCAGTTCTTC. It encodes CASSLRVAGPEQFF.

The V and J genes are TRBV19 and TRBJ2-1; TRBD1 matches 11 bases. The germline gives CDR1 LNHDA, CDR2 SQIVND (reference sequence). This CDR3 has 13 amino acids. V lost 9 bases and J lost 8; bases outside the gene matches: 6. The CDR3, as DNA: TGTGCCAGCCGGACAGGGGGCACGGATGAGCAGTTCTTC. Its protein product is CASRTGGTDEQFF.

This chain joins TRBV6-5 and TRBJ1-1; D gene unclear. The CDR3 has 13 residues. Germline values: CDR1 MNHEY, CDR2 SVGAGI. With 7 bases removed from V and 1 base from J, the gap between germline ends came to 10 bases. This CDR3 reads CASNWRTNTEAFF. The CDR3 nucleotides read TGTGCCAGCAACTGGAGAACGAACACTGAAGCTTTCTTT.

The chain uses TRBV5-6 and TRBJ1-1; D not resolved. The CDR3 has 13 amino acids. CDR1 and CDR2 from the germline V gene are SGHDT and YYEEEE. V shed 5 bases and J shed 4 bases, with 12 bases lying between them. This chain's CDR3 is CASSFEWSTEAFF. The CDR3 DNA follows: TGTGCCAGCAGTTTTGAGTGGTCCACTGAAGCTTTCTTT.